A selection of T cell receptor beta chains follows, all from one sample in a study of cytomegalovirus exposure and HLA in healthy donors. The assay was immunoSEQ multiplex PCR, and TCRdb's table has in-frame clones only and misses some. In all, the sample yields more than 95,000 clones. Sequencing was carried out using PBMCs. The receptors come from a man aged 35 to 55 in good health and CMV-seronegative. Each CDR3 is given with its conserved first and last residue. A D gene is named only where the DNA matches it firmly.

>TRBJ2-3|TRBV5-5|NA
CASSLDFRGTDTQYF
TGTGCCAGCAGCTTGGATTTTAGAGGAACAGATACGCAGTATTTT
>TRBJ2-4|TRBV5-1|TRBD2
CASSVGLAGSTGKNIQYF
TGCGCCAGCAGCGTGGGACTAGCGGGGTCGACCGGCAAAAACATTCAGTACTTC
>TRBJ1-6|TRBV6-5|NA
CASSWRVSNSPLHF
TGTGCCAGCAGTTGGAGGGTGAGTAATTCACCCCTCCACTTT
>TRBJ2-3|TRBV11-2|NA
CASSSTAETDTQYF
TGTGCCAGCAGTTCGACAGCTGAGACGGATACGCAGTATTTT
>TRBJ2-7|TRBV6-1|NA
CASMGQLAYEQYF
TGTGCCAGCATGGGACAATTAGCCTACGAGCAGTACTTC
>TRBJ2-1|TRBV27|NA
CASSGGRIGYNEQFF
TGTGCCAGCAGTGGCGGGCGGATAGGCTACAATGAGCAGTTCTTC
>TRBJ2-7|TRBV27|NA
CASSTRTGGAESHEQYF
TGTGCCAGCAGTACCCGGACAGGAGGGGCTGAATCCCACGAGCAGTACTTC
>TRBJ1-1|TRBV7-9|NA
CASRPPKGTEAFF
TGTGCCAGCAGACCCCCCAAGGGGACTGAAGCTTTCTTT
>TRBJ1-5|TRBV18|NA
CASSPPETGNQPQHF
TGTGCCAGCTCACCACCAGAGACAGGCAATCAGCCCCAGCATTTT
>TRBJ1-2|TRBV4-3|NA
CASSLAGTGPYGYTF
TGCGCCAGCAGCCTCGCCGGAACAGGGCCCTATGGCTACACCTTC
>TRBJ2-1|TRBV15|TRBD1
CATSRARDSLYNEQFF
TGTGCCACCAGCAGAGCCCGGGACAGCCTATACAATGAGCAGTTCTTC
>TRBJ2-1|TRBV10-1|TRBD1
CASSDGTDNEQFF
TGCGCCAGCAGTGACGGGACAGACAATGAGCAGTTCTTC
>TRBJ2-1|TRBV28|NA
CASNGGGSGFNEQFF
TGTGCCAGCAACGGTGGGGGTAGCGGTTTCAATGAGCAGTTCTTC
>TRBJ2-7|TRBV19|NA
CASSEGYTDYEQYF
TGTGCCAGTAGTGAAGGTTACACAGACTACGAGCAGTACTTC
>TRBJ2-5|TRBV19|TRBD2
CASSMWASGGETQYF
TGTGCCAGTAGTATGTGGGCTAGCGGGGGAGAGACCCAGTACTTC
>TRBJ2-7|TRBV6-5|NA
CASTPGKGYEQYF
TGTGCCAGCACCCCCGGGAAAGGATACGAGCAGTACTTC
>TRBJ2-7|TRBV6-8|NA
CASMWTAKSYEQYF
TGTGCCAGCATGTGGACAGCGAAGTCCTACGAGCAGTACTTC
>TRBJ1-1|TRBV6-1|NA
CASSERTEMNTEAFF
TGTGCCAGCAGTGAACGTACAGAAATGAACACTGAAGCTTTCTTT
>TRBJ1-2|TRBV2|TRBD1
CASSVASTGFGYGYTF
TGTGCCAGCAGTGTGGCCTCGACAGGGTTCGGCTATGGCTACACCTTC
>TRBJ2-7|TRBV9|TRBD1
CASSGGGQGWYEQYF
TGTGCCAGCAGCGGGGGCGGACAGGGCTGGTACGAGCAGTACTTC
>TRBJ2-2|TRBV29-1|NA
CSVGGNTGELFF
TGCAGCGTTGGGGGCAACACCGGGGAGCTGTTTTTT
>TRBJ2-5|TRBV7-2|NA
CASSFVQGETQYF
TGTGCCAGCAGCTTCGTACAGGGAGAGACCCAGTACTTC
>TRBJ1-2|TRBV4-3|NA
CASSQEHTDFRTPYGYTF
TGCGCCAGCAGCCAAGAGCACACCGACTTCCGGACACCTTATGGCTACACCTTC
>TRBJ2-7|TRBV21-1|NA
CASTPRGGLAFYEQYF
TGTGCCAGCACCCCCCGGGGAGGACTAGCCTTCTACGAGCAGTACTTC
>TRBJ1-2|TRBV11-2|TRBD1
CAILDRGTNYGYTF
TGTGCCATTCTCGACAGGGGGACAAACTATGGCTACACCTTC
>TRBJ2-5|TRBV6-5|NA
CASSYSGREETQYF
TGTGCCAGCAGTTACTCGGGCAGGGAAGAGACCCAGTACTTC
>TRBJ2-4|TRBV7-2|TRBD2
CASSLGLAGMNIQYF
TGTGCCAGCAGCTTAGGACTAGCGGGCATGAACATTCAGTACTTC
>TRBJ2-7|TRBV25-1|NA
CASSESYEQYF
TGTGCCAGCAGTGAATCTTACGAGCAGTACTTC
>TRBJ2-1|TRBV25-1|TRBD2
CASSLAGGDNEQFF
TGTGCCAGCAGTTTAGCGGGAGGCGACAATGAGCAGTTCTTC
>TRBJ2-7|TRBV27|NA
CASSLFARQSYEQYF
TGTGCCAGCAGTTTGTTCGCACGACAGTCCTACGAGCAGTACTTC
>TRBJ2-1|TRBV4-2|TRBD2
CASSPLAGDYNEQFF
TGTGCCAGCAGCCCACTAGCGGGCGACTACAATGAGCAGTTCTTC